This T cell receptor (beta chain) was profiled in a study of shared clonotypes between healthy human individuals. The wider study: There were three CD4 naive, three CD4 memory, two CD8 naive and one CD8 memory plates per donor. Study-level points and caveats: With a few donors compared, roughly 5% of naive CD4 clonotypes were shared.

TCRdb keeps only in-frame clones here, not all; method: immunoSEQ multiplex PCR. The sample shows some 2,000,000 clones, about 94% of them seen only once. Remarks on this clone: The antigen remains unidentified.

The receptor's source is a man aged 18 to 29 in good health. The sequenced sample was naive CD4+ T cells sorted from blood. This sample's subset: CD45RA+ positively selected.

In DNA, the CDR3 is TGTGCCATCAGTCTCACTAGCGGGAGCGGAGAGACCCAGTACTTC. Translation: CAISLTSGSGETQYF. The V and J genes are TRBV10-3 and TRBJ2-5, with 11 bases matching TRBD2. The ends lost 5 bases at V and 4 bases at J; junction bases unmatched: 6. The CDR3 has 15 amino acids. The germline V gene has CDR1 ENHRY and CDR2 SYGVKD.